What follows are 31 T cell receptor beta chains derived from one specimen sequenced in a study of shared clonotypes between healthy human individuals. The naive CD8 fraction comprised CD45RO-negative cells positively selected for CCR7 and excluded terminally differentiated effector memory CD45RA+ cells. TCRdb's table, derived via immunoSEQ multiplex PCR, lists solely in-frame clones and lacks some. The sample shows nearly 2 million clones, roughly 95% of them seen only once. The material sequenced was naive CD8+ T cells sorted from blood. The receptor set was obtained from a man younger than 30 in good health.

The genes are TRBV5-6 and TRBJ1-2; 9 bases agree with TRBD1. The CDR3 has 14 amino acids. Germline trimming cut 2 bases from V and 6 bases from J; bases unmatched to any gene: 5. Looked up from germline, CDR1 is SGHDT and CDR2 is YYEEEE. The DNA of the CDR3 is TGTGCCAGCAGCTTAGGGACAGGGAGGAATGGCTACACCTTC. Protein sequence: CASSLGTGRNGYTF.

Written as DNA, the CDR3 is TGTGCCAGCAGTTACTTAGGGACAGCAACAGATACGCAGTATTTT. Amino acids: CASSYLGTATDTQYF. This rearrangement joins TRBV6-6 to TRBJ2-3; 7 nucleotides match TRBD1. The V and J ends lost 1 base and 3 bases, in that order; junction bases with no gene match: 4. Per germline, CDR1 MNHNY and CDR2 SVGAGI (reference sequence). The CDR3 is 15 amino acids.

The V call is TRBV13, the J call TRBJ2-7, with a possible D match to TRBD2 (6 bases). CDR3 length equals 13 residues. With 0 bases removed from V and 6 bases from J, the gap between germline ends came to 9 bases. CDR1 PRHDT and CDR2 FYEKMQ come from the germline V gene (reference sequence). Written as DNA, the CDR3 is TGTGCCAGCAGCTTAGGCCGGGGACTCGAGCAGTACTTC. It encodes CASSLGRGLEQYF. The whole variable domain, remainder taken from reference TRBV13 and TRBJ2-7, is AAGVIQSPRHLIKEKRETATLKCYPIPRHDTVYWYQQGPGQDPQFLISFYEKMQSDKGSIPDRFSAQQFSDYHSELNMSSLELGDSALYFCASSLGRGLEQYFGPGTRLTVT.

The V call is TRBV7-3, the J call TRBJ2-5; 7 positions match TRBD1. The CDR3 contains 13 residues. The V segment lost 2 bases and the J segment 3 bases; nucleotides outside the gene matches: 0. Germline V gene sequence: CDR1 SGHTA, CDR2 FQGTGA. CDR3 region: CASSLDREETQYF. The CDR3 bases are TGTGCCAGCAGCTTAGACAGGGAAGAGACCCAGTACTTC.

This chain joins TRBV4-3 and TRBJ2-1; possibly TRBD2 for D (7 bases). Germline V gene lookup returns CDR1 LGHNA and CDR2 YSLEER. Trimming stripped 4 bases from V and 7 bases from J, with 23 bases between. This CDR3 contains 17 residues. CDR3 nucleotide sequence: TGCGCCAGCAGCCTTCTTATAGGGGGAGGGCCGGGGAATGAGCAGTTCTTC. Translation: CASSLLIGGGPGNEQFF.

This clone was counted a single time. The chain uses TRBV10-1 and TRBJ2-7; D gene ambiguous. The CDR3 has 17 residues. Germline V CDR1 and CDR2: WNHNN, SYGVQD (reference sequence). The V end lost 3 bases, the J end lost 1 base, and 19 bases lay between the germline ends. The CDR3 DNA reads TGCGCCAGCAGTGACCTGTCCAGTCCCTCCTCTTCCTACGAGCAGTACTTC. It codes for CASSDLSSPSSSYEQYF.

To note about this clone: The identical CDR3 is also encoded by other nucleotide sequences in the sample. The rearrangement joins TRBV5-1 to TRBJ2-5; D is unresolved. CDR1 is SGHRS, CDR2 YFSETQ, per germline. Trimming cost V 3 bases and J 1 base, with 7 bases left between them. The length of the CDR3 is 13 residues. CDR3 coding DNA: TGCGCCAGCAGCTGGACGGTCCAAGAGACCCAGTACTTC. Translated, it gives CASSWTVQETQYF.

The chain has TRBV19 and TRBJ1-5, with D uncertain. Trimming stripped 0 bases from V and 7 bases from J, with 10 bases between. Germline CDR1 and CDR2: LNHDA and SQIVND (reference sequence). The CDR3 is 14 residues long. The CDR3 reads CASSIDVGRQPQHF. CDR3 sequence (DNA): TGTGCCAGTAGTATAGACGTAGGAAGGCAGCCCCAGCATTTT.

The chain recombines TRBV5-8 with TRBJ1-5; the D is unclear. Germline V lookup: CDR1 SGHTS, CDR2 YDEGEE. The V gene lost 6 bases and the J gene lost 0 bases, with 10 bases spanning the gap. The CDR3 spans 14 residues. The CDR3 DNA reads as TGTGCCAGCACACAGACATATAGCAATCAGCCCCAGCATTTT. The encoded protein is CASTQTYSNQPQHF.

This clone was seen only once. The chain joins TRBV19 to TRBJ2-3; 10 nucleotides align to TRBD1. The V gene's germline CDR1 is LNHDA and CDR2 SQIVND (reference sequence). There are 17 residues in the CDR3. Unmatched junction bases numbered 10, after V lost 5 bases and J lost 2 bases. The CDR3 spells CASSAYRDRGYTDTQYF. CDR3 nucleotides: TGTGCCAGTAGTGCCTACCGGGACAGGGGATACACAGATACGCAGTATTTT.

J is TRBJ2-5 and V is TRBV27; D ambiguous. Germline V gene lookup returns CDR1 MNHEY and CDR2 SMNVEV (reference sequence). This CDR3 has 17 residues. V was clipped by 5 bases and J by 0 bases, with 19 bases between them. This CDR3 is CASSGQSVGYNQETQYF. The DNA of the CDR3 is TGTGCCAGCAGTGGCCAGTCCGTGGGGTACAACCAAGAGACCCAGTACTTC.

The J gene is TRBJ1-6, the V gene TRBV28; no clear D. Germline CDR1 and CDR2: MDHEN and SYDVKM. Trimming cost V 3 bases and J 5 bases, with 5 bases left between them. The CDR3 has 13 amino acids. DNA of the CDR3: TGTGCCAGCAGTTTTTTCGATAATTCACCCCTCCACTTT. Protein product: CASSFFDNSPLHF.

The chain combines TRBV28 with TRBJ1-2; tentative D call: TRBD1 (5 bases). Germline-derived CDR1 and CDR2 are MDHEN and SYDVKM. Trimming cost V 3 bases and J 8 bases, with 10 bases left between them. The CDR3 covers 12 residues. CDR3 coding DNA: TGTGCCAGCAGTTTCAGGGTCTACGGCTACACCTTC. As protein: CASSFRVYGYTF.

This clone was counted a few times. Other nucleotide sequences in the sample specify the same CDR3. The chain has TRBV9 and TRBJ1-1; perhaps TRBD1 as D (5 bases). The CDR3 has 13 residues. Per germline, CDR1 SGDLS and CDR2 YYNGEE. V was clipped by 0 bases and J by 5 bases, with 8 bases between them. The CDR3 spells CASSVGWGTEAFF. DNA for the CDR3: TGTGCCAGCAGCGTAGGCTGGGGGACTGAAGCTTTCTTT.

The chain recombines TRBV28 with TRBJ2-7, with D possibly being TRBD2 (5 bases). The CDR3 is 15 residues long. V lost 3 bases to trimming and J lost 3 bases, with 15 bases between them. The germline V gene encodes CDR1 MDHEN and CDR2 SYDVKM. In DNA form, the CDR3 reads TGTGCCAGCAGTTTTCGAACTAGTAGATTCTACGAGCAGTACTTC. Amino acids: CASSFRTSRFYEQYF.

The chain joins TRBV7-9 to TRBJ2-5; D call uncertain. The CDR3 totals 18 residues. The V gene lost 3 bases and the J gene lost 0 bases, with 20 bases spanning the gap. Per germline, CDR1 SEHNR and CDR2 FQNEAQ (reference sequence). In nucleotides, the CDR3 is TGTGCCAGCAGCTTCCCAATATTCCCTCTCCCGAACCAAGAGACCCAGTACTTC. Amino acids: CASSFPIFPLPNQETQYF.

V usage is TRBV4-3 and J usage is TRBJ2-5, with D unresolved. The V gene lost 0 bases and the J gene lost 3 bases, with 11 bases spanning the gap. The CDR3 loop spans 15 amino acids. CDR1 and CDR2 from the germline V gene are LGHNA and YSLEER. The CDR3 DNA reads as TGCGCCAGCAGCCAAGATTCTGGCCTAGAAGAGACCCAGTACTTC. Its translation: CASSQDSGLEETQYF.

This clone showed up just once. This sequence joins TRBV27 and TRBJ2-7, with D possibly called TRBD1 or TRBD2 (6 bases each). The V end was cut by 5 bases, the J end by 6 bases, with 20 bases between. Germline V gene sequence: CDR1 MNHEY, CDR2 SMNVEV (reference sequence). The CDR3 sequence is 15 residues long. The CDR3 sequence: CASSASPGAEGEQYF. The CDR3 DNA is TGTGCCAGCAGTGCCAGCCCGGGGGCGGAGGGCGAGCAGTACTTC.

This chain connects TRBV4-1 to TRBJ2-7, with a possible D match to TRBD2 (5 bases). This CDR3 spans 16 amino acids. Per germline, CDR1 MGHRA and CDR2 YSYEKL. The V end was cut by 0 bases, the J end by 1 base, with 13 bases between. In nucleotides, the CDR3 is TGCGCCAGCAGCCAAGATGCCGGGGAACGTTCCTACGAGCAGTACTTC. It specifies CASSQDAGERSYEQYF.

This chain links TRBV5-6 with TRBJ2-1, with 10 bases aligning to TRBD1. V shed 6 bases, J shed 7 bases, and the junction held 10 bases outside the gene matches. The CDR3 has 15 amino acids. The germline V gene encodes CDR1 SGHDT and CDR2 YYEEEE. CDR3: CASTLGQGPWNEQFF. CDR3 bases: TGTGCCAGCACCCTGGGACAGGGGCCTTGGAATGAGCAGTTCTTC.

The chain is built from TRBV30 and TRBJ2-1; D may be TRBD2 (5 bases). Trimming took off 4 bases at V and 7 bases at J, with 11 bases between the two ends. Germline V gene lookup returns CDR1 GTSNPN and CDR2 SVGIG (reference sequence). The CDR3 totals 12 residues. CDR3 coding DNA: TGTGCCTGGACTAGCCTTCGGAATGAGCAGTTCTTC. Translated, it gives CAWTSLRNEQFF. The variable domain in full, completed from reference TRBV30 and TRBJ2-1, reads SQTIHQWPATLVQPVGSPLSLECTVEGTSNPNLYWYRQAAGRGLQLLFYSVGIGQISSEVPQNLSASRPQDRQFILSSKKLLLSDSGFYLCAWTSLRNEQFFGPGTRLTVL.

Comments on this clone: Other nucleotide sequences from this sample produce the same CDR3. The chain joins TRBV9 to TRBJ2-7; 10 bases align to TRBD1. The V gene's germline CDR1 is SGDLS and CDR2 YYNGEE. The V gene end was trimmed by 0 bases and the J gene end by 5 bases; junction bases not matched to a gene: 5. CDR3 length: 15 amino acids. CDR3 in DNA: TGTGCCAGCAGCGTAGCGGGGACAGGGGTCCACGAGCAGTACTTC. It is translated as CASSVAGTGVHEQYF.

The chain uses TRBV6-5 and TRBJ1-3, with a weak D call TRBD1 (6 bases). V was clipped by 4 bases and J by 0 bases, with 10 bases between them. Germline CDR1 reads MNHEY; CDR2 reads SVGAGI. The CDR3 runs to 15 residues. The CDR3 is CASSSTGDSGNTIYF. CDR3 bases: TGTGCCAGCAGTTCGACAGGTGACTCTGGAAACACCATATATTTT.

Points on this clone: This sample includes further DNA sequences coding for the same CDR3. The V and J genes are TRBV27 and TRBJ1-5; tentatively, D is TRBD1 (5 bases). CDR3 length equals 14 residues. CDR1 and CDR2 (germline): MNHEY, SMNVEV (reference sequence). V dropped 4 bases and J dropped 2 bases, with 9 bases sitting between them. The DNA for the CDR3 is TGTGCCAGCAGTTGGACGGGGGGCAATCAGCCCCAGCATTTT. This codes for CASSWTGGNQPQHF.

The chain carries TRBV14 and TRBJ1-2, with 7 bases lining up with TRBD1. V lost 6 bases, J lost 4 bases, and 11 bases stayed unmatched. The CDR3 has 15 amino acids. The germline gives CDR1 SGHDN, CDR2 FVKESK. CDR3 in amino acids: CASRSGTEQPYGYTF. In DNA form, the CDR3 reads TGTGCCAGCAGGTCTGGGACAGAACAGCCCTATGGCTACACCTTC.

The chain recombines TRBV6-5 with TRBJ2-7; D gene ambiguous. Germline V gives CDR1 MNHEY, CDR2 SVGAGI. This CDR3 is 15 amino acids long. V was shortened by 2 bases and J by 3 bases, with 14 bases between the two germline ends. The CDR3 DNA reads TGTGCCAGCAGTTACGGAGACGGACGGATCTACGAGCAGTACTTC. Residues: CASSYGDGRIYEQYF.

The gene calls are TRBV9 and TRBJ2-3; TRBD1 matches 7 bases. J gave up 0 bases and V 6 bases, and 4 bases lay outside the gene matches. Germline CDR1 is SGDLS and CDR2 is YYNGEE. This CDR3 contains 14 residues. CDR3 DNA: TGTGCCAGCAACATGGGACAGAGCACAGATACGCAGTATTTT. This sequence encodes CASNMGQSTDTQYF.

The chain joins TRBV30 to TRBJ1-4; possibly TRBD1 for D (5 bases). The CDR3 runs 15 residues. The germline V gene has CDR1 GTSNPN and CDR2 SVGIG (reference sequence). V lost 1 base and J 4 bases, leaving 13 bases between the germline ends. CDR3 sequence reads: CAWSDEPGLNEKLFF. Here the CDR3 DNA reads TGTGCCTGGAGTGACGAACCGGGACTTAATGAAAAACTGTTTTTT.

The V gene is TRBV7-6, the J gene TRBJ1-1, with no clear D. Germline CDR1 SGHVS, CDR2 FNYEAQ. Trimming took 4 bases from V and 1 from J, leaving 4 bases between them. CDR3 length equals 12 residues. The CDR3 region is CASSSENTEAFF. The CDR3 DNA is TGTGCCAGCAGCTCAGAGAACACTGAAGCTTTCTTT.

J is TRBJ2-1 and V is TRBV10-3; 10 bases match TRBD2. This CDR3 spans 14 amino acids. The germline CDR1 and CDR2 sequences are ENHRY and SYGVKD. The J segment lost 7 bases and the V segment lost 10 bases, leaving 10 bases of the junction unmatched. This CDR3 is CATVGGTSANEQFF. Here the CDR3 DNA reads TGTGCCACCGTCGGTGGGACTAGCGCGAATGAGCAGTTCTTC.

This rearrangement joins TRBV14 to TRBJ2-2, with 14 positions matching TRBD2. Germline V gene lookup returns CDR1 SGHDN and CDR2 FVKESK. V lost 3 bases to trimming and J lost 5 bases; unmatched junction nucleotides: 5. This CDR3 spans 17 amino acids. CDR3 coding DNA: TGTGCCAGCAGCCAGGCCGGGACTAGCGGGAGTACCGGGGAGCTGTTTTTT. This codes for CASSQAGTSGSTGELFF.